This T cell receptor (beta chain) was sequenced in a study of blood T cell repertoires in COVID-19. Study in general: The United States, Italy and Spain were the sources of the acute and convalescent COVID-19 samples.

CDR1 and CDR2 from the germline V gene are SGHRS and YFSETQ. The CDR3 totals 16 residues. Trimming took 0 bases from V and 1 from J; bases not matched to a gene: 6. As processed by the authors: Amplified reference gene primers provided the basis for estimating nucleated cell counts. Some clones are missing from TCRdb's copy, which holds only in-frame ones; the method was immunoSEQ multiplex PCR. The V and J calls and clone size are taken from that table; D and trimming were inferred from the DNA. There are about 220,000 clones in the sample; over 60% occur only once, and 5.5% to 8.5% lies in the top ten.

This chain joins TRBV5-1 and TRBJ2-5; 7 bases are a match to TRBD1. The TCR sequence derives from a woman in her 70s with acute or convalescent COVID-19. The source material was peripheral blood. The CDR3 region has the DNA TGCGCCAGCAGCTTGGGGGGGACAGAGGCCCAAGAGACCCAGTACTTC. This encodes CASSLGGTEAQETQYF.